Listed here is a single T cell receptor beta chain. The data stem from a study of blood T cell repertoires in COVID-19. The method was immunoSEQ multiplex PCR; TCRdb's version includes in-frame clones alone and lacks a portion of them. The repertoire holds about 150,000 clones, with roughly 81% as singletons. Deletions cut 3 bases from V and 0 bases from J, with 17 bases between. Germline V gives CDR1 MGHRA, CDR2 YSYEKL. The CDR3 covers 17 residues. This receptor was identified in a woman aged 55-70 years with COVID-19, enrolled during active disease. V gene TRBV4-1 combines with J gene TRBJ1-1; weak D call: TRBD1 (5 bases). Sequencing used peripheral blood. Written as DNA, the CDR3 is TGCGCCAGCAGCCATGGGGCTTTGGGCTCGATGAACACTGAAGCTTTCTTT. Protein product: CASSHGALGSMNTEAFF.